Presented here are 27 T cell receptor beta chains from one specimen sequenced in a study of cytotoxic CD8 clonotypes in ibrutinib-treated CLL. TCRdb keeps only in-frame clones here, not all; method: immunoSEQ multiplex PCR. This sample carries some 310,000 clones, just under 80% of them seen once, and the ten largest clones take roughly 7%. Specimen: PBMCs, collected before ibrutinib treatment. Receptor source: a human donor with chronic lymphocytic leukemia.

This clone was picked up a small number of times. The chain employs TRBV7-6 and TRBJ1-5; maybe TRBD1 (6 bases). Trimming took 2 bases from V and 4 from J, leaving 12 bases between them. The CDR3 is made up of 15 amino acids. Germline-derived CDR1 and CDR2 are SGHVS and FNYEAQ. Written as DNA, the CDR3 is TGTGCCAGCAGCTTATCCGGGACACGGAATCAGCCCCAGCATTTT. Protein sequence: CASSLSGTRNQPQHF.

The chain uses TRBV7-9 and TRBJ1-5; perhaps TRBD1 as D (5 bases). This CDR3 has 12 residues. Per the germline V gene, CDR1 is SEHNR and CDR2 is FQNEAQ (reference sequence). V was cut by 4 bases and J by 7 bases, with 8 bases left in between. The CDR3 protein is CASSSGDQPQHF. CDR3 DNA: TGTGCCAGCAGCTCTGGGGACCAGCCCCAGCATTTT.

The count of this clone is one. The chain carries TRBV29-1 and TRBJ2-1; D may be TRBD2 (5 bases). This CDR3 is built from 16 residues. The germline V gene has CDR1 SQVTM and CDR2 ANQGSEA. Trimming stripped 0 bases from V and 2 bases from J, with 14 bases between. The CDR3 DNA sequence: TGCAGCGTTGAAGATTCTCGCGGGCAAACCTACAATGAGCAGTTCTTC. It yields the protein CSVEDSRGQTYNEQFF.

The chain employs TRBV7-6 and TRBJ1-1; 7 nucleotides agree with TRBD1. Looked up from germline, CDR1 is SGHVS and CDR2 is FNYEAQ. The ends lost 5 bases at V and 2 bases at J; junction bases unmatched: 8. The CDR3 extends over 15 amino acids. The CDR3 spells CASSPRQGVNTEAFF. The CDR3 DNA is TGTGCCAGCAGCCCAAGACAGGGCGTAAACACTGAAGCTTTCTTT.

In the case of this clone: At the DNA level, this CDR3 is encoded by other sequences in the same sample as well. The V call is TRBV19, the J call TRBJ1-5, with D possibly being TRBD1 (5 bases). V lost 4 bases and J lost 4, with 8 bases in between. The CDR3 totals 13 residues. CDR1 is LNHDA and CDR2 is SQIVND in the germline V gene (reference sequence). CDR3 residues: CASSNTGNQPQHF. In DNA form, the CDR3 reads TGTGCCAGTAGTAATACAGGTAATCAGCCCCAGCATTTT. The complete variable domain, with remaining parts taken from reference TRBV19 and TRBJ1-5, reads DGGITQSPKYLFRKEGQNVTLSCEQNLNHDAMYWYRQDPGQGLRLIYYSQIVNDFQKGDIAEGYSVSREKKESFPLTVTSAQKNPTAFYLCASSNTGNQPQHFGDGTRLSIL.

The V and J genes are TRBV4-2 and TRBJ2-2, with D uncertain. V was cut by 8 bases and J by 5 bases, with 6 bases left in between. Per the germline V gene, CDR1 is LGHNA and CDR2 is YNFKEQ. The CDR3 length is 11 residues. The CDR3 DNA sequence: TGTGCCAGCGGGCATACCGGGGAGCTGTTTTTT. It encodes CASGHTGELFF.

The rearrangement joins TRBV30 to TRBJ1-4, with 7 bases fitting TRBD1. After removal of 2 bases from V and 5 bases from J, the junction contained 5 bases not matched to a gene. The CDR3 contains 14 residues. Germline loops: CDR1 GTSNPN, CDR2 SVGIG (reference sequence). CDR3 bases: TGTGCCTGGAGTTACAGGGGTGAAAATGAAAAACTGTTTTTT. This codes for CAWSYRGENEKLFF. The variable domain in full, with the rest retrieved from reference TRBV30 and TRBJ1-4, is SQTIHQWPATLVQPVGSPLSLECTVEGTSNPNLYWYRQAAGRGLQLLFYSVGIGQISSEVPQNLSASRPQDRQFILSSKKLLLSDSGFYLCAWSYRGENEKLFFGSGTQLSVL.

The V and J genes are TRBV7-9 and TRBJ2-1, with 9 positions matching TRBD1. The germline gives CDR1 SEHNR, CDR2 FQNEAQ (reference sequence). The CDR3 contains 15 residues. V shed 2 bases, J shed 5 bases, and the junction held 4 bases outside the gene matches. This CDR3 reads CASSLPGQGHNEQFF. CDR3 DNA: TGTGCCAGCAGCTTACCGGGACAGGGCCACAATGAGCAGTTCTTC.

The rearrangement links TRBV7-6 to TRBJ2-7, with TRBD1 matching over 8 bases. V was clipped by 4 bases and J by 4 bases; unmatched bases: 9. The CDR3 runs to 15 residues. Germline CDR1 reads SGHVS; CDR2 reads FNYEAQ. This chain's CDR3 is CASSYRQGRLYEQYF. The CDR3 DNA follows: TGTGCCAGCAGCTACCGACAGGGGCGATTATACGAGCAGTACTTC. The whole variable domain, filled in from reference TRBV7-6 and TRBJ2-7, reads GAGVSQSPRYKVTKRGQDVALRCDPISGHVSLYWYRQALGQGPEFLTYFNYEAQQDKSGLPNDRFSAERPEGSISTLTIQRTEQRDSAMYRCASSYRQGRLYEQYFGPGTRLTVT.

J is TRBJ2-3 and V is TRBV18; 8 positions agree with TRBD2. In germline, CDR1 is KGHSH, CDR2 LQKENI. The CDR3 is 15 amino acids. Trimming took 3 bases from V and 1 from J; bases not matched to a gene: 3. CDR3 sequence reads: CASSPRAGGTDTQYF. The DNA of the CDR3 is TGTGCCAGCTCACCGCGAGCGGGAGGCACAGATACGCAGTATTTT.

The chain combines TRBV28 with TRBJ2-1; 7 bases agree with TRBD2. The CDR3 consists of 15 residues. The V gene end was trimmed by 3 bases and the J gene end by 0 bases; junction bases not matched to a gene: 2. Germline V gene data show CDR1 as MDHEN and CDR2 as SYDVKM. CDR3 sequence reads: CASSLTSSSYNEQFF. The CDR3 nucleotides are TGTGCCAGCAGTTTGACTAGCAGCTCCTACAATGAGCAGTTCTTC.

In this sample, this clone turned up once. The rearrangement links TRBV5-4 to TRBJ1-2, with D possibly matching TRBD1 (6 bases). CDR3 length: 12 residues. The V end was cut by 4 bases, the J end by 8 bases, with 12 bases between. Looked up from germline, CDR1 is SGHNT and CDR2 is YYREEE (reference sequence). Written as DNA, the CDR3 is TGTGCCAGCAGCACAACAGGGTACGGCTACACCTTC. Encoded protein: CASSTTGYGYTF.

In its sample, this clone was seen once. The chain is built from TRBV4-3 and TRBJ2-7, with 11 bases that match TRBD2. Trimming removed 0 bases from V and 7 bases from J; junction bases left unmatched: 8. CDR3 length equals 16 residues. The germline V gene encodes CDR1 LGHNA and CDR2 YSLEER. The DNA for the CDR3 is TGCGCCAGCAGCCAAGATGGCTTAGCGGGAGGGAGTGAGCAGTACTTC. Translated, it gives CASSQDGLAGGSEQYF.

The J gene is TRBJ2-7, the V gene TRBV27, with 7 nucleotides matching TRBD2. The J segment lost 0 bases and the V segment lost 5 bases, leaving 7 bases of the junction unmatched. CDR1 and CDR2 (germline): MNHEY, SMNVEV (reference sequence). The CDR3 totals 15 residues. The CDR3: CASSKLAIDSYEQYF. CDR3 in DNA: TGTGCCAGCAGTAAACTAGCGATCGACTCCTACGAGCAGTACTTC.

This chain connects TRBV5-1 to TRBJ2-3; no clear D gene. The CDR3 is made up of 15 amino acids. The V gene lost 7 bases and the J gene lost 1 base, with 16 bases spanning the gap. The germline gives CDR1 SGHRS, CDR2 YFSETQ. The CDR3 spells CASYEAPWGTDTQYF. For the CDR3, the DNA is TGCGCCAGCTACGAAGCGCCCTGGGGCACAGATACGCAGTATTTT. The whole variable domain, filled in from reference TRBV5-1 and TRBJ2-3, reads KAGVTQTPRYLIKTRGQQVTLSCSPISGHRSVSWYQQTPGQGLQFLFEYFSETQRNKGNFPGRFSGRQFSNSRSEMNVSTLELGDSALYLCASYEAPWGTDTQYFGPGTRLTVL.

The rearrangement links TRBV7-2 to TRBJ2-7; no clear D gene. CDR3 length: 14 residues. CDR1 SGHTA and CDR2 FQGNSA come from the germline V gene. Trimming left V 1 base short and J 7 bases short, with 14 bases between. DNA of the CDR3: TGTGCCAGCAGCTTAGGCGGAGCGACCCTTGAGCAGTACTTC. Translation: CASSLGGATLEQYF. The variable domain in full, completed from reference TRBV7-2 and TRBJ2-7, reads GAGVSQSPSNKVTEKGKDVELRCDPISGHTALYWYRQSLGQGLEFLIYFQGNSAPDKSGLPSDRFSAERTGGSVSTLTIQRTQQEDSAVYLCASSLGGATLEQYFGPGTRLTVT.

The CDR3 is CASSITTSRYNEQFF. DNA of the CDR3: TGTGCCAGCAGTATCACGACTAGTAGGTACAATGAGCAGTTCTTC. The V and J genes are TRBV28 and TRBJ2-1, with a weak D call TRBD2 (6 bases). CDR1 is MDHEN, CDR2 SYDVKM, per germline. The CDR3 has 15 residues. V was clipped by 5 bases and J by 4 bases, with 15 bases between them.

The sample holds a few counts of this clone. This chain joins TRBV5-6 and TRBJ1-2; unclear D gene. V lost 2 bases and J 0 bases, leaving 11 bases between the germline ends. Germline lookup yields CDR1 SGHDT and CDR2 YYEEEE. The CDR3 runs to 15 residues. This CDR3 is CASSFGLNPNYGYTF. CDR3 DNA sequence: TGTGCCAGCAGCTTCGGCCTTAATCCTAACTATGGCTACACCTTC.

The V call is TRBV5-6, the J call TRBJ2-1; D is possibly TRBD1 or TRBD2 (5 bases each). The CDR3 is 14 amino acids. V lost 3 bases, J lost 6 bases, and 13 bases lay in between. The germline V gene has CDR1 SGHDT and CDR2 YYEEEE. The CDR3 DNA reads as TGTGCCAGCAGCTGGGGACCTTCGCTCAATGAGCAGTTCTTC. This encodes CASSWGPSLNEQFF.

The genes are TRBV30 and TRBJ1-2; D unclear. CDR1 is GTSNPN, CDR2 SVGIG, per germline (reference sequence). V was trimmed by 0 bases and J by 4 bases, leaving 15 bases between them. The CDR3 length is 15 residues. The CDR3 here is CAWSVGLQSLYGYTF. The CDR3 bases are TGTGCCTGGAGTGTTGGTTTACAGAGCCTCTATGGCTACACCTTC.

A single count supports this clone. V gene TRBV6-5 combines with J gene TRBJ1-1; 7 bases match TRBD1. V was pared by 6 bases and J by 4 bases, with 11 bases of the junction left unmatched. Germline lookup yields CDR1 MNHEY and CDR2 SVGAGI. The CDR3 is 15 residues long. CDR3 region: CASSKLTGSGTEAFF. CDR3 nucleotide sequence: TGTGCCAGCAGCAAACTGACAGGGTCGGGCACTGAAGCTTTCTTT.

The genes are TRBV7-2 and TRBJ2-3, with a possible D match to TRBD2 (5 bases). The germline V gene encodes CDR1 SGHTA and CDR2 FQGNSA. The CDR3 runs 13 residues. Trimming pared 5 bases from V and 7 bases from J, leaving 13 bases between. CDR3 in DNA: TGTGCCAGCAGCCCGCAAACGGGGAATACGCAGTATTTT. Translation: CASSPQTGNTQYF.

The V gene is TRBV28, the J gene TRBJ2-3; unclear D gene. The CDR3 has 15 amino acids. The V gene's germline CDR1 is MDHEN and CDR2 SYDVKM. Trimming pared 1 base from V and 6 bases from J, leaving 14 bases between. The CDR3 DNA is TGTGCCAGCAGTTTATCCTCAACGACGGTGGATACGCAGTATTTT. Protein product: CASSLSSTTVDTQYF.

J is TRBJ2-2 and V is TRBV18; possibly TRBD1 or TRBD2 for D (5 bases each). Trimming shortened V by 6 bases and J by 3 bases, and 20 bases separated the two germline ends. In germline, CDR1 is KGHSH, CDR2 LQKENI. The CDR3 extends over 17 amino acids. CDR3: CASSSGTSGRYTGELFF. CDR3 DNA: TGTGCCAGCTCCTCCGGGACCAGCGGCAGATACACCGGGGAGCTGTTTTTT.

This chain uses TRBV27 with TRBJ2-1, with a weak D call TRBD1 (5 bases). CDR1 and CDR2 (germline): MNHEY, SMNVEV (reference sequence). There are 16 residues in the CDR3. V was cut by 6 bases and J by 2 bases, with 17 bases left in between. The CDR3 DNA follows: TGTGCCAGCAGCCTTACCGCCAGGGCAACCTACAATGAGCAGTTCTTC. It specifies CASSLTARATYNEQFF.

CDR3 coding DNA: TGTGCCAGCAGCTTAGAACTAGCGGGAGGTTCAGATACGCAGTATTTT. Translation: CASSLELAGGSDTQYF. V and J are TRBV7-6 and TRBJ2-3, with TRBD2 matching 12 bases. Germline loops: CDR1 SGHVS, CDR2 FNYEAQ. V dropped 1 base and J dropped 4; count of bases not matched to a gene: 3. The CDR3 runs 16 residues.

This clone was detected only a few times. In DNA, the CDR3 is TGTGCCAGCAGCCCCCACCCGGGGAATAGTGAAGCTTTCTTT. Translating gives CASSPHPGNSEAFF. The chain combines TRBV7-3 with TRBJ1-1, with D unresolved. CDR1 SGHTA and CDR2 FQGTGA come from the germline V gene. The V gene lost 5 bases and the J gene lost 7 bases, with 17 bases spanning the gap. The CDR3 runs to 14 residues.